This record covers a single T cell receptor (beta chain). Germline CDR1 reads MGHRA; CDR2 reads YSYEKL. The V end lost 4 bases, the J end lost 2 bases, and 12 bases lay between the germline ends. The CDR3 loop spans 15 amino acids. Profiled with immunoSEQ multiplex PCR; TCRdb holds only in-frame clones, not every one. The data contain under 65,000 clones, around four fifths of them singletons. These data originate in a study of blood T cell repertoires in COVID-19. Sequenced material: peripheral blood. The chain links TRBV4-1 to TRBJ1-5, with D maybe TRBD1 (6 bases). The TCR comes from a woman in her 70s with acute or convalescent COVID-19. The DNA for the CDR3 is TGCGCCAGCAGCCTCAGGGGAGGGGGCAATCAGCCCCAGCATTTT. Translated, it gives CASSLRGGGNQPQHF.